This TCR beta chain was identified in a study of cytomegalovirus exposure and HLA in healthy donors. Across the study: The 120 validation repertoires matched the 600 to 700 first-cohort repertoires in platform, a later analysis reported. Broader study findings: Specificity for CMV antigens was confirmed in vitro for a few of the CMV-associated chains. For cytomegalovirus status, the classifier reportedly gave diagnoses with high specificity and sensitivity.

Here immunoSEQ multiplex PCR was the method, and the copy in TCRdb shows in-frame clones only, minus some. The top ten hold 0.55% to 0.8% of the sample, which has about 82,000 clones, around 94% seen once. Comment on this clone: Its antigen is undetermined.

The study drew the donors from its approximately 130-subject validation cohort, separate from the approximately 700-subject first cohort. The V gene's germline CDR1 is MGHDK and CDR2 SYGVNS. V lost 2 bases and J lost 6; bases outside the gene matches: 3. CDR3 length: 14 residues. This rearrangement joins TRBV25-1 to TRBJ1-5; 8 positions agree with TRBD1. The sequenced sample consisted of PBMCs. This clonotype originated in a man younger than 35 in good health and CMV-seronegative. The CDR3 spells CASSEQGAPQPQHF. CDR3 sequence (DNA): TGTGCCAGCAGTGAACAGGGGGCACCTCAGCCCCAGCATTTT.